This TCR beta chain was sequenced during a study of regulatory T cells in long-lasting Graves disease. Regarding the study as a whole: TCR diversity in persistent Graves' patients was below that of newly diagnosed ones.

Arm-PCR of CDR3 regions and iRepertoire HTBI primers were the basis on which TCR beta libraries were built. Using its own MiXCR run on the multiplex PCR reads, TCRdb lists one record per CDR3 protein. The profile covers more than 450,000 distinct CDR3 sequences, with 9.5% to 15% appearing a single time and around 9.3% taken by the ten largest. Regarding time point: newly diagnosed GD, antithyroid drugs for less than 3 months. PBMC RNA served as the TCR library source. CDR3 length: 13 amino acids. The V end was cut by 4 bases, the J end by 6 bases, with 15 bases between. Germline V gives CDR1 SQVTM, CDR2 ANQGSEA. This clonotype was seen a handful of times. What it binds is not known. In addition, the sample was reused for a study of T cells in Graves' hyperthyroidism and ophthalmopathy. That work contributes: An absence of ophthalmopathy progression within 18 months meant stable Graves' hyperthyroidism. The TCR CDR3 was amplified in a first-round RT-PCR using the HTBI primer set.

V usage is TRBV29-1 and J usage is TRBJ1-2; D may be TRBD1 (6 bases). The sample in question was peripheral blood mononuclear cells (PBMCs), obtained at new diagnosis, from a patient treated with antithyroid drugs. This TCR was recovered from a woman between 25 and 40 years old with Graves disease. CDR3 residues: CSVGGWGLDGYTF. DNA of the CDR3: TGCAGCGTTGGGGGGTGGGGGCTGGATGGCTACACCTTC.